Each of the 17 T cell receptor beta chains below was sequenced from the same sample in a study of blood T cell repertoires in COVID-19 (dated by TCRdb to 2018 to 2021). The library was produced with the immunoSEQ multiplex PCR assay. Entries here come from immuneACCESS through TCRdb and include only in-frame sequences with V and J called. Some clones fail to appear in such tables; in the studies checked, an unresolved V gene covers under half of the shortfall, and the cause of the remainder is unknown. For this sample there are about 110,000 clones; around 85% appear just once. The top ten hold about 13% of the sample. Sequences were obtained from peripheral blood. These receptors all come from a human donor in a cohort sampled during active COVID-19.

This clone was seen once. The chain carries TRBV5-1 and TRBJ1-2; TRBD1 matches at 8 bases. Germline CDR1 is SGHRS and CDR2 is YFSETQ. V shed 4 bases and J 0 bases; nucleotides not matched to a gene: 5. The CDR3 is 15 residues long. The DNA for the CDR3 is TGCGCCAGCAGCGGACCGGACAGGGCTAACTATGGCTACACCTTC. This sequence encodes CASSGPDRANYGYTF.

This chain uses TRBV7-2 with TRBJ1-1, with a weak D call TRBD1 (5 bases). V lost 1 base and J 4 bases, leaving 13 bases between the germline ends. The CDR3 is 15 residues long. In germline, CDR1 is SGHTA, CDR2 FQGNSA. The CDR3 DNA is TGTGCCAGCAGCTTAGTGATAGGGGTGAGCACTGAAGCTTTCTTT. The encoded protein is CASSLVIGVSTEAFF.

The chain carries TRBV27 and TRBJ1-5; 8 bases are a match to TRBD1. The germline gives CDR1 MNHEY, CDR2 SMNVEV (reference sequence). The CDR3 consists of 17 residues. V gave up 3 bases and J gave up 2 bases; unmatched junction bases: 9. In DNA, the CDR3 is TGTGCCAGCAGTTTGGGACAGGAAGGTTCTGGCAATCAGCCCCAGCATTTT. It codes for CASSLGQEGSGNQPQHF.

The V gene is TRBV7-9, the J gene TRBJ2-7; tentative D call: TRBD1 (6 bases). CDR1 and CDR2 (germline): SEHNR, FQNEAQ (reference sequence). Deletions cut 3 bases from V and 1 base from J, with 10 bases between. The CDR3 sequence is 14 residues long. The CDR3 sequence is CASSLSGESYEQYF. CDR3 nucleotides: TGTGCCAGCAGCTTGTCAGGGGAGTCCTACGAGCAGTACTTC.

J is TRBJ2-1 and V is TRBV2, with TRBD2 as a possible D gene (7 bases). This CDR3 region has 15 residues. V was cut by 1 base and J by 2 bases, with 9 bases left in between. Germline loops: CDR1 SNHLY, CDR2 FYNNEI. The CDR3 sequence is CASSEGGGTYNEQFF. CDR3 bases: TGTGCCAGCAGTGAAGGGGGGGGCACCTACAATGAGCAGTTCTTC.

CDR3 region: CASSYDRGITEAFF. CDR3 DNA sequence: TGTGCCAGCAGTTACGACAGGGGTATCACTGAAGCTTTCTTT. V usage is TRBV6-5 and J usage is TRBJ1-1, with 8 positions matching TRBD1. Germline V gene sequence: CDR1 MNHEY, CDR2 SVGAGI. The CDR3 totals 14 residues. Unmatched junction bases numbered 3, after V lost 2 bases and J lost 4 bases.

The rearrangement uses TRBV7-6 and TRBJ2-3, with 12 bases matching TRBD2. With 4 bases clipped from V and 1 base from J, the junction kept 0 bases outside the gene matches. The CDR3 runs 15 residues. Germline assignment: CDR1 SGHVS and CDR2 FNYEAQ. This CDR3 is CASSSSGGGTDTQYF. CDR3 nucleotides: TGTGCCAGCAGCTCTAGCGGGGGGGGCACAGATACGCAGTATTTT. Filled out from reference TRBV7-6 and TRBJ2-3, the complete variable domain reads GAGVSQSPRYKVTKRGQDVALRCDPISGHVSLYWYRQALGQGPEFLTYFNYEAQQDKSGLPNDRFSAERPEGSISTLTIQRTEQRDSAMYRCASSSSGGGTDTQYFGPGTRLTVL.

For the CDR3, the DNA is TGTGCCAGCAGCTCCTTCGGGACAGCCTTCTCTGGGGCCAACGTCCTGACTTTC. This encodes CASSSFGTAFSGANVLTF. The chain links TRBV5-6 to TRBJ2-6; TRBD1 matches 7 bases. Germline CDR1 is SGHDT and CDR2 is YYEEEE. V lost 3 bases and J lost 0; bases outside the gene matches: 9. The CDR3 is 18 amino acids.

The J gene is TRBJ2-7, the V gene TRBV6-5; maybe TRBD2 (5 bases). Trimming removed 5 bases at V and 4 bases at J, with 12 bases between. Germline V gene lookup returns CDR1 MNHEY and CDR2 SVGAGI. The CDR3 is made up of 13 amino acids. The CDR3 DNA reads as TGTGCCAGCAGTCTCACGGAGGAATACGAGCAGTACTTC. Its translation: CASSLTEEYEQYF.

J is TRBJ2-3 and V is TRBV28; weak D call: TRBD1 (6 bases). CDR1 and CDR2 from the germline V gene are MDHEN and SYDVKM. The CDR3 has 16 residues. Trimming shortened V by 7 bases and J by 0 bases, and 17 bases separated the two germline ends. In nucleotides, the CDR3 is TGTGCCAGCAACGAACAGGGACCAACTAGCACAGATACGCAGTATTTT. This sequence encodes CASNEQGPTSTDTQYF.

This chain uses TRBV5-1 with TRBJ2-6; perhaps TRBD1 as D (6 bases). Germline V lookup: CDR1 SGHRS, CDR2 YFSETQ. Trimming removed 8 bases from V and 0 bases from J, with 15 bases in between. This CDR3 has 16 residues. CDR3 coding DNA: TGCGCCAGTCAGGTGGGACAAACCTCTGGGGCCAACGTCCTGACTTTC. Amino acid sequence: CASQVGQTSGANVLTF.

The J gene is TRBJ2-3, the V gene TRBV4-1; TRBD2 matches 10 bases. Trimming removed 1 base from V and 0 bases from J; junction bases left unmatched: 4. The V gene's germline CDR1 is MGHRA and CDR2 YSYEKL. CDR3 length: 17 residues. The CDR3 sequence: CASSQVVLAGSTDTQYF. The DNA of the CDR3 is TGCGCCAGCAGCCAAGTGGTACTAGCGGGGAGCACAGATACGCAGTATTTT.

The chain links TRBV28 to TRBJ2-7, with D perhaps matching TRBD1 (5 bases). Trimming stripped 6 bases from V and 3 bases from J, with 21 bases between. Per germline, CDR1 MDHEN and CDR2 SYDVKM. The CDR3 runs 16 residues. CDR3 nucleotide sequence: TGTGCCAGCAGCCCGATCATGGGCAGGGAAATCTACGAGCAGTACTTC. Residues: CASSPIMGREIYEQYF. The full variable domain, rest sourced from reference TRBV28 and TRBJ2-7, is DVKVTQSSRYLVKRTGEKVFLECVQDMDHENMFWYRQDPGLGLRLIYFSYDVKMKEKGDIPEGYSVSREKKERFSLILESASTNQTSMYLCASSPIMGREIYEQYFGPGTRLTVT.

The rearrangement uses TRBV19 and TRBJ1-1, with D possibly matching TRBD1 (6 bases). CDR3 length: 15 residues. Germline loops: CDR1 LNHDA, CDR2 SQIVND (reference sequence). V was cut by 7 bases and J by 5 bases, with 20 bases left in between. The CDR3 nucleotides are TGTGCCAGTAAGAATGTGGGGGCAGGGGAGACTGAAGCTTTCTTT. It is translated as CASKNVGAGETEAFF.

This chain links TRBV6-6 with TRBJ1-1, with D perhaps matching TRBD1 (6 bases). V dropped 2 bases and J dropped 5 bases, with 15 bases sitting between them. CDR1 MNHNY and CDR2 SVGAGI come from the germline V gene (reference sequence). This CDR3 is built from 15 residues. The CDR3 loop reads CASSYRGGEGTEAFF. The CDR3 coding sequence is TGTGCCAGCAGTTACAGGGGGGGCGAGGGTACTGAAGCTTTCTTT.

The rearrangement links TRBV9 to TRBJ2-7, with 7 bases matching TRBD1. The germline V gene has CDR1 SGDLS and CDR2 YYNGEE. There are 15 residues in the CDR3. Trimming cost V 3 bases and J 6 bases; bases outside gene matches: 12. CDR3 coding DNA: TGTGCCAGCAGCGCAACGGGACAGACCGTCTCCGAGCAGTACTTC. It yields the protein CASSATGQTVSEQYF.

The table lists this clone with a few counts. The CDR3 sequence is CASSRPNRRGTEAFF. The CDR3 DNA follows: TGTGCCAGCAGTCGGCCTAATCGCCGGGGCACTGAAGCTTTCTTT. The V and J genes are TRBV6-5 and TRBJ1-1; D call uncertain. Germline V gives CDR1 MNHEY, CDR2 SVGAGI. The CDR3 covers 15 residues. V shed 5 bases and J shed 4 bases, with 17 bases lying between them.